The sample holds a few counts of the clone carrying this T cell receptor (beta chain). Its antigen remains unidentified. The record originates from a study of T cells after yellow fever vaccination. Study context: Preparing low-cell-number fractions relied on SMART-Seq v4 Ultra Low Input. Regarding the study as a whole: A secondary response was less intense yet reached its peak sooner, at day 5 versus 15. After the booster, over 95% of CD4 and 75% to 90% of CD8 primary-response clones were re-detected.

The CDR3 length is 13 residues. From germline, CDR1 is SGHRS and CDR2 YFSETQ. V shed 4 bases, J shed 5 bases, and the junction held 2 bases outside the gene matches. Generation of TCR cDNA used 5'RACE template switching (which added a universal primer site and UMIs). MiXCR, applied by TCRdb to the 5' RACE reads, yields one record per CDR3 protein. The sample lists approximately 550,000 distinct CDR3 sequences, under 25% seen once, with 14% in the top ten. This receptor was taken from a man aged 25 to 40 who received the YFV17D yellow fever vaccine. The sample was PBMCs, taken 15 days after the yellow fever booster vaccination. V gene TRBV5-1 combines with J gene TRBJ2-5, with 10 bases matching TRBD1. The CDR3 DNA is TGCGCCAGCAGCGAGGGACAGGGGGAGACCCAGTACTTC. Amino acids: CASSEGQGETQYF. The whole variable domain, filled in from reference TRBV5-1 and TRBJ2-5, reads KAGVTQTPRYLIKTRGQQVTLSCSPISGHRSVSWYQQTPGQGLQFLFEYFSETQRNKGNFPGRFSGRQFSNSRSEMNVSTLELGDSALYLCASSEGQGETQYFGPGTRLLVL.